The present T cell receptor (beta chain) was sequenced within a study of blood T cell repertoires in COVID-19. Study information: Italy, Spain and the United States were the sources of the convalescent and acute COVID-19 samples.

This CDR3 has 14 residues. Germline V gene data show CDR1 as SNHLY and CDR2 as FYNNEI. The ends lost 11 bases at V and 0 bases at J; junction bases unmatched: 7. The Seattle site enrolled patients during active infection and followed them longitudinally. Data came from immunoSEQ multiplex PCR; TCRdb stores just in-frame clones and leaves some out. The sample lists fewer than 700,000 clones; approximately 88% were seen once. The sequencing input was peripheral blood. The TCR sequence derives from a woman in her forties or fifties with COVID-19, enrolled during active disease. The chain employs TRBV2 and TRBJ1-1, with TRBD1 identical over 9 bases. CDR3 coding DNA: TGTGCCCTGTGGGACAGGGACCTGAACACTGAAGCTTTCTTT. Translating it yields CALWDRDLNTEAFF.